This T cell receptor beta chain originates from a study of CD4 T cells in relation to SARS-CoV-2 and coronaviruses. Study information: TCR beta CDR3s were sequenced after roughly 10-day antigen culture of PBMCs.

Method: immunoSEQ multiplex PCR; TCRdb's copy keeps in-frame clones and lacks some. In the table there are some 21,000 clones, 60% to 85% of which are singletons. Points from the study as a whole: Monoreactive clones expanded significantly more to SARS-CoV-2 than crossreactive clones did. Crossreactivity was assessed only for spike protein, not other viral proteins.

Germline V gene data show CDR1 as MDHEN and CDR2 as SYDVKM. CDR3 length: 11 amino acids. The V end was cut by 8 bases, the J end by 8 bases, with 13 bases between. CD4+ T cells from unexposed donors were obtained before the COVID-19 pandemic (2011-2018). Isolation of CD4+ T cells took place after about eleven days in culture. Fresh IL-2 medium replaced half the medium on days 3 and 7. Regarding this clone: The antigen remains undetermined.

Sequences were obtained from CD4+ T cells from PBMCs, cultured in vitro. The chain uses TRBV28 and TRBJ2-7, with no clear D. The TCR sequence derives from a human donor in good health. The CDR3 DNA reads TGTGCCAGCGTAGCTCGCCGGCAGCAGTACTTC. This encodes CASVARRQQYF. The whole variable domain, filled in from reference TRBV28 and TRBJ2-7, reads DVKVTQSSRYLVKRTGEKVFLECVQDMDHENMFWYRQDPGLGLRLIYFSYDVKMKEKGDIPEGYSVSREKKERFSLILESASTNQTSMYLCASVARRQQYFGPGTRLTVT.